This TCR beta chain was recorded in a study of blood T cell repertoires in COVID-19. Study at large: Sample material is recorded as cDNA or gDNA derived from T cells, B-cell-depleted T cells, or PBMCs.

The germline V gene has CDR1 SNHLY and CDR2 FYNNEI. The ends were cut back, 4 bases at V and 5 bases at J, with 9 bases in the middle. The CDR3 length is 14 residues. Patients in Seattle were enrolled during active infection, then followed longitudinally. Clones were sequenced by immunoSEQ multiplex PCR, and TCRdb holds only the in-frame ones, with some missing. The data show roughly 310,000 clones, roughly 90% seen once. The TCR was taken from a young woman with COVID-19, enrolled during active disease. The sequenced sample was peripheral blood. The rearrangement uses TRBV2 and TRBJ1-6; D gene uncertain. The DNA of the CDR3 is TGTGCCAGCAGTGGTGTGCAGGATAATTCACCCCTCCACTTT. This codes for CASSGVQDNSPLHF.